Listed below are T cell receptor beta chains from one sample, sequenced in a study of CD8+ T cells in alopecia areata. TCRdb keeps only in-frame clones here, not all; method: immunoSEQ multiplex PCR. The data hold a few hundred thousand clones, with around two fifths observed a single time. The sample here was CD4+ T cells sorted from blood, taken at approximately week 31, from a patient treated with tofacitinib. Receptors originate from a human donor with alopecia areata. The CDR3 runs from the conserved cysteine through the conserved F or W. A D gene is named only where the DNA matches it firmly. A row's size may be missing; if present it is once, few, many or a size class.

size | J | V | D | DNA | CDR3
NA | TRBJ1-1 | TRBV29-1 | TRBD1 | TGCAGCGTTGGACGACAGGGGATCACTGAAGCTTTCTTT | CSVGRQGITEAFF
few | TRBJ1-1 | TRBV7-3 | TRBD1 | TGTGCCAGCAGCCCAACAGGGGGCGCAAACACTGAAGCTTTCTTT | CASSPTGGANTEAFF
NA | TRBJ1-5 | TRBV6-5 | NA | TGTGCCAGCAGTGGGGGGGGCAACAATCAGCCCCAGCATTTT | CASSGGGNNQPQHF
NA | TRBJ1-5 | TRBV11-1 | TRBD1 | TGTGCCAGCAGCTCCGGGACAGGGAGGGATCAGCCCCAGCATTTT | CASSSGTGRDQPQHF
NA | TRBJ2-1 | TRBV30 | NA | TGTGCCTGGAGTCTCAGCTCCTACAATGAGCAGTTCTTC | CAWSLSSYNEQFF
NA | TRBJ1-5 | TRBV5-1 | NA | TGCGCCAGCAGCTTGGGAGGGGATCAGCCCCAGCATTTT | CASSLGGDQPQHF
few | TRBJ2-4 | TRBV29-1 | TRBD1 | TGCAGCGCCGGGGACAGACTAGCCAAAAACATTCAGTACTTC | CSAGDRLAKNIQYF
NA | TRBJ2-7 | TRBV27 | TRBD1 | TGTGCCAGCAGTTTATCCCTGGCAGGGGGCTACGAGCAGTACTTC | CASSLSLAGGYEQYF
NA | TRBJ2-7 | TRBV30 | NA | TGTGCCTGGAGTAGGATCAGGGAGGACGAGCAGTACTTC | CAWSRIREDEQYF
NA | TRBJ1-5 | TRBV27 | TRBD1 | TGTGCCAGCAGAGGCCGGGACAGGGGCAATCAGCCCCAGCATTTT | CASRGRDRGNQPQHF
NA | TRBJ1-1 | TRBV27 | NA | TGTGCCAGCAGTTTCACCATGAACACTGAAGCTTTCTTT | CASSFTMNTEAFF
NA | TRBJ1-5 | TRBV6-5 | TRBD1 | TGTGCCAGCAGAACCGACAGGGGGGCTAATCAGCCCCAGCATTTT | CASRTDRGANQPQHF
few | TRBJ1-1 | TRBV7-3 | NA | TGTGCCAGCAGCCTCAGGGGCTTGAACACTGAAGCTTTCTTT | CASSLRGLNTEAFF
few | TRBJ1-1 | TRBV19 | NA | TGTGCCAGTAATCAGGGCCGCGGCACTGAAGCTTTCTTT | CASNQGRGTEAFF
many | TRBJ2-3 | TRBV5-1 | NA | TGCGCCAGCAGCCATAACGGGGGGCCGGATACGCAGTATTTT | CASSHNGGPDTQYF
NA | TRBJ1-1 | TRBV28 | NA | TGTGCCAGCATACCAGGCGGGTTCACTGAAGCTTTCTTT | CASIPGGFTEAFF
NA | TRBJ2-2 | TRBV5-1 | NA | TGCGCCAGCAGCCCGTACGGGGCCGGGGAGCTGTTTTTT | CASSPYGAGELFF
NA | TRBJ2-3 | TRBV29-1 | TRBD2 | TGCAGCGGGACTAGCGGGAGGTCAGATACGCAGTATTTT | CSGTSGRSDTQYF
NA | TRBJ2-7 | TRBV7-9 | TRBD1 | TGTGCCAGCAGCCCCGACGGGACAGCCTCCTACGAGCAGTACTTC | CASSPDGTASYEQYF
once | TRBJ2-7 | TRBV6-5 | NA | TGTGCCAGCAGTTACTCGGGAGGGGGCGGGTACGAGCAGTACTTC | CASSYSGGGGYEQYF
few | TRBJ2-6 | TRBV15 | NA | TGTGCCACCAGCAGAGGCCCTAAGGAGGGGGCCAACGTCCTGACTTTC | CATSRGPKEGANVLTF
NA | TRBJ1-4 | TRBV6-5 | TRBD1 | TGTGCCAGCAGTGGGACAGCAACTAATGAAAAACTGTTTTTT | CASSGTATNEKLFF
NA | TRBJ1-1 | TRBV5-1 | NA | TGCGCCAGCAGCTTGGACGGGTTGAACACTGAAGCTTTCTTT | CASSLDGLNTEAFF
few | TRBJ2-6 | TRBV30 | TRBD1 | TGTGCCTTGGACAGGGCTGCTGGGGCCAACGTCCTGACTTTC | CALDRAAGANVLTF
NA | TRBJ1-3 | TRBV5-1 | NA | TGCGCCAGCAGCTCCCGGACAGCTAACTCTGGAAACACCATATATTTT | CASSSRTANSGNTIYF
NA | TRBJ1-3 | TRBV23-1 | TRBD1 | TGCGCCAGCAGTCAATGCCTACAGGGGGTGGGAAACACCATATATTTT | CASSQCLQGVGNTIYF
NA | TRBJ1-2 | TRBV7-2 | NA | TGTGCCAGCAGCCTGGGGCGGAGGCGAGGCTACACCTTC | CASSLGRRRGYTF
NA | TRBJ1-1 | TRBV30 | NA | TGTGCCTGGAGTGTACTCGGGGTACGGGACACTGAAGCTTTCTTT | CAWSVLGVRDTEAFF
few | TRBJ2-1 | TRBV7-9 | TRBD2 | TGTGCCAGCAGCTTAGCGGTAGCGGGGAATGAGCAGTTCTTC | CASSLAVAGNEQFF
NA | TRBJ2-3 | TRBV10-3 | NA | TGTGCCACCATCCCGTCGATTGGGGACACAGATACGCAGTATTTT | CATIPSIGDTDTQYF
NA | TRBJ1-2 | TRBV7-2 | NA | TGTGCCAGCAGCTTAGTTAGAGGGAAAGACTATGGCTACACCTTC | CASSLVRGKDYGYTF
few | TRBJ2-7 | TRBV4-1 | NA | TGCGCCAGCAGCCAAGATATCGGCCGATTCTCCTACGAGCAGTACTTC | CASSQDIGRFSYEQYF
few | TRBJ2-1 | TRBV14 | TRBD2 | TGTGCCAGCAGCCTTGCCCTAGCGGGGAGCTACAATGAGCAGTTCTTC | CASSLALAGSYNEQFF
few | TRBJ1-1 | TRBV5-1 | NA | TGCGCCAGCAGCTTGATGGGAAACACTGAAGCTTTCTTT | CASSLMGNTEAFF
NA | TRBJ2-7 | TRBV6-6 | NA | TGTGCCAGCAGCGCGACCGGGGGCGAGCAGTACTTC | CASSATGGEQYF
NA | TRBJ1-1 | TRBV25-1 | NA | TGTGCCAGCAGTGTTGCGGGACACTTGAACACTGAAGCTTTCTTT | CASSVAGHLNTEAFF
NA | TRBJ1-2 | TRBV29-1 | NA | TGCAGCGTTGTGCCCAATACTAACTATGGCTACACCTTC | CSVVPNTNYGYTF
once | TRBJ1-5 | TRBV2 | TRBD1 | TGTGCCAGCAGACTGGACAGGAATCAGCCCCAGCATTTT | CASRLDRNQPQHF
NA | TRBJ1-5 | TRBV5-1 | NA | TGCGCCAGCAGCTTGGAGGCAGGTTTCGATCAGCCCCAGCATTTT | CASSLEAGFDQPQHF
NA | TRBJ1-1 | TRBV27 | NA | TGTGCCAGCACTCCTACGAACACTGAAGCTTTCTTT | CASTPTNTEAFF
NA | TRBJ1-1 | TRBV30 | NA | TGTGCCTGGAGTAGGCCAGGGACTGAAGCTTTCTTT | CAWSRPGTEAFF
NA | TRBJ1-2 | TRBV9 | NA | TGTGCCAGCAGCGTAGGATCGGCAGGGAACTATGGCTACACCTTC | CASSVGSAGNYGYTF
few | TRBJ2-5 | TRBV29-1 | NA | TGCAGCGTCCAGGGGGGGGCAGAGACCCAGTACTTC | CSVQGGAETQYF
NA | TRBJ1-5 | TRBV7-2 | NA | TGTGCCAGCAGCTTAGCCAACCAACTTGGCAATCAGCCCCAGCATTTT | CASSLANQLGNQPQHF
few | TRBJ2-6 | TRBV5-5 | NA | TGTGCCAGCAGTCATTCCCGACTTGGGTCTGGGGCCAACGTCCTGACTTTC | CASSHSRLGSGANVLTF
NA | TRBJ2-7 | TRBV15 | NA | TGTGCCACCAGCAGAGATGGGGGCTTGTCCTACGAGCAGTACTTC | CATSRDGGLSYEQYF
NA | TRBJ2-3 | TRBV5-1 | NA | TGCGCCAGCAGCCTGGCGGGGATCGGGACAGATACGCAGTATTTT | CASSLAGIGTDTQYF
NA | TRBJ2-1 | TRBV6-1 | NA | TGTGCCAGCAGTAGTCACAATGAGCAGTTCTTC | CASSSHNEQFF
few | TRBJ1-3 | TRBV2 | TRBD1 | TGTGCCAGCAGACCCTCCGGGACAGCTGGAAACACCATATATTTT | CASRPSGTAGNTIYF
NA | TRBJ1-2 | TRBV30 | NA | TGTGCCTGGAGTCTGAGGTTTGGCTACACCTTC | CAWSLRFGYTF
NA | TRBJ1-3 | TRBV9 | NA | TGTGCCAGCAGCGTTGCTTTCTCTGGAAACACCATATATTTT | CASSVAFSGNTIYF
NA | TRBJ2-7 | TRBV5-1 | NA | TGCGCCAGCAGCGCAAACTCCTACGAGCAGTACTTC | CASSANSYEQYF
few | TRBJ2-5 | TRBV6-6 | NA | TGTGCCAGCAGTTACTCAGAGACCCAGTACTTC | CASSYSETQYF
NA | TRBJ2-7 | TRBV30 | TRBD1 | TGTGCCTGCCGGGACAGGGGGCTTAGCGAGCAGTACTTC | CACRDRGLSEQYF
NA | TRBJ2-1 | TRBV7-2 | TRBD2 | TGTGCCAGCAGCTTAGGACTAGCAGTCTACAATGAGCAGTTCTTC | CASSLGLAVYNEQFF
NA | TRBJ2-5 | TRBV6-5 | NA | TGTGCCAGCAGTTTTCTTAGCAGCCCACCGCAAGAGACCCAGTACTTC | CASSFLSSPPQETQYF